These 23 T cell receptor beta chains share one sample of origin, sequenced in a study of CXCR3-negative and CXCR3-positive naive CD8 T cells. These receptors have no known antigen. The TRB cDNA libraries were prepared by 5' RACE with UMI labels. TCRdb reanalyzed the 5' RACE reads, giving one entry per CDR3 protein sequence and no DNA. The listing records about 130,000 distinct CDR3 sequences. Notes on the study in general: A higher hydrophobicity marked the TRB CDR3s of CXCR3-positive naive cells versus CXCR3-negative naive cells.

What was sequenced was naive CXCR3+ CD8+ T cells from blood. Sample subset: CD45RO-CCR7+CD27+CD95- naive CD8+ T cells expressing CXCR3 (TNR3+). The receptors were gathered from a human donor in good health. Some clones in this sample may be carry-over from other donors' samples.

J is TRBJ2-7 and V is TRBV29-1; TCRdb returns TRBD1, unconfirmable since there is no DNA. The CDR3 sequence is 15 residues long. From germline, CDR1 is SQVTM and CDR2 ANQGSEA. The CDR3 reads CSVEDSFGTGHEQYF.

The V call is TRBV6-2 or TRBV6-3, the J call TRBJ2-1; checking the TCRdb D call of TRBD1 is not possible without DNA. Germline V lookup: CDR1 MNHEY, CDR2 SVGEGT. The CDR3 runs 16 residues. Here the CDR3 reads CASSYLARTVNNEQFF.

The V and J genes are TRBV9 and TRBJ1-2; lacking DNA, the TRBD1 call made by TCRdb goes unchecked. CDR1 is SGDLS, CDR2 YYNGEE, per germline. The CDR3 runs 15 residues. The CDR3 spells CASSGRREGGYGYTF.

The rearrangement joins TRBV7-8 to TRBJ2-3; TCRdb returns TRBD1, unconfirmable since there is no DNA. The germline V gene encodes CDR1 SGHVS and CDR2 FQNEAQ. The CDR3 contains 16 residues. CDR3 sequence reads: CASSKGTGGSTDTQYF.

The chain has TRBV6-4 and TRBJ2-2. Germline CDR1 is MRHNA and CDR2 is SNTAGT. This CDR3 is 11 amino acids long. The chain's CDR3 is CASSEGGELFF.

The chain uses TRBV4-3 and TRBJ1-1. CDR3 size: 13 residues. The germline V gene has CDR1 LGHNA and CDR2 YSLEER. The chain's CDR3 is CASSQQRNTEAFF.

The chain recombines TRBV5-5 with TRBJ2-7; there is no DNA to check the TCRdb D call of TRBD1. The CDR3 is made up of 15 amino acids. The germline V gene has CDR1 SGHKS and CDR2 YYEKEE (reference sequence). The CDR3 loop is CASSWTGSNSYEQYF.

V usage is TRBV2 and J usage is TRBJ2-1; TCRdb picks TRBD2, but there is no DNA to check that call. Germline CDR1 reads SNHLY; CDR2 reads FYNNEI. The length of the CDR3 is 17 residues. CDR3 sequence: CASRIGTSGVHYNEQFF. Based on the CDR3 plus reference TRBV2 and TRBJ2-1, the full variable domain is EPEVTQTPSHQVTQMGQEVILRCVPISNHLYFYWYRQILGQKVEFLVSFYNNEISEKSEIFDDQFSVERPDGSNFTLKIRSTKLEDSAMYFCASRIGTSGVHYNEQFFGPGTRLTVL.

This chain links TRBV7-9 with TRBJ1-2; the TRBD1 assignment by TCRdb is unverifiable without DNA. This CDR3 contains 16 residues. Germline lookup yields CDR1 SEHNR and CDR2 FQNEAQ (reference sequence). CDR3 in amino acids: CASLDLDSIFNYGYTF.

The chain has TRBV7-8 and TRBJ2-3; TCRdb proposes TRBD1, but this gene call is untestable without DNA. This CDR3 has 14 residues. CDR1 and CDR2 from the germline V gene are SGHVS and FQNEAQ. The CDR3 sequence is CASRSDSGPDTQYF. Full variable domain (missing parts from reference TRBV7-8 and TRBJ2-3): GAGVSQSPRYKVAKRGQDVALRCDPISGHVSLFWYQQALGQGPEFLTYFQNEAQLDKSGLPSDRFFAERPEGSVSTLKIQRTQQEDSAVYLCASRSDSGPDTQYFGPGTRLTVL.

The chain joins TRBV28 to TRBJ1-5. This CDR3 region has 16 residues. The germline gives CDR1 MDHEN, CDR2 SYDVKM. The CDR3 here is CASSLRTEDSNQPQHF.

The V call is TRBV13, the J call TRBJ1-3. Germline assignment: CDR1 PRHDT and CDR2 FYEKMQ (reference sequence). The CDR3 is 15 residues long. CDR3 sequence reads: CASSLRGYAGNTIYF.

V usage is TRBV2 and J usage is TRBJ2-5; TCRdb returns TRBD1, unconfirmable since there is no DNA. CDR1 is SNHLY and CDR2 is FYNNEI in the germline V gene. The CDR3 totals 13 residues. The CDR3 here is CASSEWGQETQYF.

The genes are TRBV20-1 and TRBJ2-1; TCRdb returns TRBD2, unconfirmable since there is no DNA. This CDR3 contains 15 residues. Germline assignment: CDR1 DFQATT and CDR2 SNEGSKA (reference sequence). This CDR3 is CSVGTSISSYNEQFF.

The J gene is TRBJ2-7, the V gene TRBV2; TCRdb's D gene call, TRBD1, goes unchecked for lack of DNA. Germline V gives CDR1 SNHLY, CDR2 FYNNEI. The length of the CDR3 is 14 residues. The CDR3 spells CASSQGALVYEQYF.

V usage is TRBV10-3 and J usage is TRBJ2-2; TCRdb calls TRBD1, which cannot be checked without DNA. This CDR3 spans 17 amino acids. Germline V gene sequence: CDR1 ENHRY, CDR2 SYGVKD. CDR3 sequence reads: CAISERWQGVNTGELFF.

This sequence joins TRBV5-6 and TRBJ1-5. Germline lookup yields CDR1 SGHDT and CDR2 YYEEEE. CDR3 length: 14 amino acids. This CDR3 reads CASSLTGPNQPQHF.

The rearrangement joins TRBV7-9 to TRBJ1-5. CDR3 length: 15 amino acids. Germline V gene data show CDR1 as SEHNR and CDR2 as FQNEAQ (reference sequence). This CDR3 reads CASSPSRDSNQPQHF. The full variable domain, with the rest looked up from reference TRBV7-9 and TRBJ1-5, is DTGVSQNPRHKITKRGQNVTFRCDPISEHNRLYWYRQTLGQGPEFLTYFQNEAQLEKSRLLSDRFSAERPKGSFSTLEIQRTEQGDSAMYLCASSPSRDSNQPQHFGDGTRLSIL.

This chain's CDR3 is CASSLTGGLDNEQFF. The rearrangement uses TRBV7-9 and TRBJ2-1; checking the TCRdb D call of TRBD1 is not possible without DNA. The CDR3 totals 15 residues. Germline loops: CDR1 SEHNR, CDR2 FQNEAQ (reference sequence).

CDR3 in amino acids: CSAPGTAGTDTQYF. V gene TRBV29-1 combines with J gene TRBJ2-3; TCRdb returns TRBD1, unconfirmable since there is no DNA. Germline V gene lookup returns CDR1 SQVTM and CDR2 ANQGSEA. This CDR3 region has 14 residues.

The chain carries TRBV7-9 and TRBJ1-1; TCRdb outputs TRBD1, but without DNA this stays unchecked. The CDR3 loop spans 17 amino acids. Germline V gene data show CDR1 as SEHNR and CDR2 as FQNEAQ (reference sequence). The CDR3 region is CASSPGQGGSTNTEAFF. Filled out from reference TRBV7-9 and TRBJ1-1, the complete variable domain reads DTGVSQNPRHKITKRGQNVTFRCDPISEHNRLYWYRQTLGQGPEFLTYFQNEAQLEKSRLLSDRFSAERPKGSFSTLEIQRTEQGDSAMYLCASSPGQGGSTNTEAFFGQGTRLTVV.

The genes are TRBV7-9 and TRBJ2-1. The CDR3 runs 11 residues. Germline-derived CDR1 and CDR2 are SEHNR and FQNEAQ (reference sequence). The CDR3 protein is CASSQRPEQFF. Combining the CDR3 with reference TRBV7-9 and TRBJ2-1 gives the whole variable domain DTGVSQNPRHKITKRGQNVTFRCDPISEHNRLYWYRQTLGQGPEFLTYFQNEAQLEKSRLLSDRFSAERPKGSFSTLEIQRTEQGDSAMYLCASSQRPEQFFGPGTRLTVL.

V and J are TRBV27 and TRBJ2-7. The CDR3 runs 14 residues. Germline CDR1 reads MNHEY; CDR2 reads SMNVEV (reference sequence). CDR3 in amino acids: CASSLGPIDDEQYF.